This T cell receptor (beta chain) is drawn from a study of blood T cell repertoires in COVID-19. Overall study: The cDNA or gDNA used as material had been derived from T cells, B-cell-depleted T cells, or PBMCs.

Produced via immunoSEQ multiplex PCR; TCRdb's table is partial and in-frame only. Here the sample spans around 300,000 clones, around 88% being singletons. This clone appeared a single time. This CDR3 comprises 15 residues. Input material: peripheral blood. The TCR originated in a woman in her sixties or seventies with COVID-19, enrolled during active disease. The gene calls are TRBV21-1 and TRBJ1-5. TRBV21-1 is labeled a pseudogene. As DNA, the CDR3 is TGTGCCAGCGCCCTACAGCGCGGAGGGTATCAGCCCCAGCATTTT. Translation gives CASALQRGGYQPQHF.